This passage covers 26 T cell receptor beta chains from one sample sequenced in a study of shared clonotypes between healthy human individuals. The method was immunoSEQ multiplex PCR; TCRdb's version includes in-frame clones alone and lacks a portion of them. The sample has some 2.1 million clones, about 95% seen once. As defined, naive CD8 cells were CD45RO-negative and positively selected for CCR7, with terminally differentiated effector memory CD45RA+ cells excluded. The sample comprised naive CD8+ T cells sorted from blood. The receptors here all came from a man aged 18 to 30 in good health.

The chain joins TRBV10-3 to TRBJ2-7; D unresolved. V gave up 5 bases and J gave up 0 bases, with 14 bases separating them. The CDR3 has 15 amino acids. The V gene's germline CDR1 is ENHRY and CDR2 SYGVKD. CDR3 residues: CAISYESVPSYEQYF. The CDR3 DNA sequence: TGTGCCATCAGTTACGAGTCAGTCCCCTCCTACGAGCAGTACTTC.

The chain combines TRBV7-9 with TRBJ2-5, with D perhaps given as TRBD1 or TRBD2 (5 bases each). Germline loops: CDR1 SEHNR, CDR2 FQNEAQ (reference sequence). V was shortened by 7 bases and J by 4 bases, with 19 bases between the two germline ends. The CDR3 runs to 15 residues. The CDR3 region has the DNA TGTGCCAGCACCCTAGCAAAGTCGCAGGGAGAGACCCAGTACTTC. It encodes CASTLAKSQGETQYF.

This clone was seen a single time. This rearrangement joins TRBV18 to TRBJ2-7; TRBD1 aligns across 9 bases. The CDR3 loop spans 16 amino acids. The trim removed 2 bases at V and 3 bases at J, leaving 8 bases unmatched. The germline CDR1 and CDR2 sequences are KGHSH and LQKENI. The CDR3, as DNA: TGTGCCAGCTCACCAACGATCGGACAGGGGAACTACGAGCAGTACTTC. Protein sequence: CASSPTIGQGNYEQYF.

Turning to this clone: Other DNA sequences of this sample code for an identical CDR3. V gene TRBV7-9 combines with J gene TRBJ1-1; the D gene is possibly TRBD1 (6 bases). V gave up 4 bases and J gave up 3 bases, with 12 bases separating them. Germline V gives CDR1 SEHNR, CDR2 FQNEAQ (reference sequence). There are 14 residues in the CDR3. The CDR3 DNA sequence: TGTGCCAGCAGCTCGACAGGAGGGGACACTGAAGCTTTCTTT. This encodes CASSSTGGDTEAFF.

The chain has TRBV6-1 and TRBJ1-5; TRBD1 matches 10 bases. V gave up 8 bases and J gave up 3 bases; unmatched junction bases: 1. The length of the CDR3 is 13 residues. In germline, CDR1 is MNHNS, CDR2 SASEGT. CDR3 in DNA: TGTGCCAGCGGACAGGGGGACAATCAGCCCCAGCATTTT. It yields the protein CASGQGDNQPQHF.

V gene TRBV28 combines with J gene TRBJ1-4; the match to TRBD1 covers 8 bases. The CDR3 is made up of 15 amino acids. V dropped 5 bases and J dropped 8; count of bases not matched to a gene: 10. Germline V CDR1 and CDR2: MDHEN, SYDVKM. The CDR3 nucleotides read TGTGCCAGCAGTCCGGCGGACAGGGCTAGGGAAAAACTGTTTTTT. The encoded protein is CASSPADRAREKLFF.

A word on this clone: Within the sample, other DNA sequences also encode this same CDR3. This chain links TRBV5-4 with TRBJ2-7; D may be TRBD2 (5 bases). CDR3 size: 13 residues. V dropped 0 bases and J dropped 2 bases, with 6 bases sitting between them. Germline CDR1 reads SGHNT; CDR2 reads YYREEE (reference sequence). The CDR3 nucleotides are TGTGCCAGCAGCTTGGACGGGGCCTACGAGCAGTACTTC. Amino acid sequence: CASSLDGAYEQYF.

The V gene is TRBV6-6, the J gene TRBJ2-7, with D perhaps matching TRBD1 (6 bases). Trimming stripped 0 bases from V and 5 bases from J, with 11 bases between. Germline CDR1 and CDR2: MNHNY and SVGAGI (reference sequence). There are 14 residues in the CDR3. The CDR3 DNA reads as TGTGCCAGCAGTTACTCGAACAGGGCGGACGAGCAGTACTTC. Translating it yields CASSYSNRADEQYF.

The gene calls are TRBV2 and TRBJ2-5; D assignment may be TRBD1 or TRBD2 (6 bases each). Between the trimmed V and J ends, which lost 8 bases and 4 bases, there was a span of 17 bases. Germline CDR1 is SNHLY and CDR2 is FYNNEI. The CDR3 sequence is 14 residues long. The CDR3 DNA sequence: TGTGCCAGCGTGGGGGGCACTCCGGCAGAGACCCAGTACTTC. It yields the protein CASVGGTPAETQYF.

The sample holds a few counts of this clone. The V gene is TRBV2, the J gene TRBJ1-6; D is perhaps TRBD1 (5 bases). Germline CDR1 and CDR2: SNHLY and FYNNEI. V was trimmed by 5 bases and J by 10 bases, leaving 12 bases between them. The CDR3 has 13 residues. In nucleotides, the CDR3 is TGTGCCAGCAGTATGTTGGGGGGATCACCCCTCCACTTT. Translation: CASSMLGGSPLHF.

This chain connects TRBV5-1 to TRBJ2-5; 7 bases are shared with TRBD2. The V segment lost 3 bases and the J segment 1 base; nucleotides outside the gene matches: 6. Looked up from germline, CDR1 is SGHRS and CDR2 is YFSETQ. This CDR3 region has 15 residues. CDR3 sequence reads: CASSSGLGFQETQYF. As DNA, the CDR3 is TGCGCCAGCAGCTCCGGACTAGGGTTCCAAGAGACCCAGTACTTC.

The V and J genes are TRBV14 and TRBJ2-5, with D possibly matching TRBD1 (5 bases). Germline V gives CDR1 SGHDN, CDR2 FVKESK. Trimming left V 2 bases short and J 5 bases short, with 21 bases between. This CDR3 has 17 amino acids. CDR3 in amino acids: CASSQLGAHQGLETQYF. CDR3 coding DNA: TGTGCCAGCAGCCAACTAGGGGCTCATCAGGGTTTGGAGACCCAGTACTTC.

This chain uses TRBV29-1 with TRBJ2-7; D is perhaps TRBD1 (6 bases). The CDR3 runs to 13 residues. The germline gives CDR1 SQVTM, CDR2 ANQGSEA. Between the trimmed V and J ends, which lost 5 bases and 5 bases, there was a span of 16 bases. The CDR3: CSVSRGLVDEQYF. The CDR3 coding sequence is TGCAGCGTTAGCAGGGGCCTGGTTGACGAGCAGTACTTC.

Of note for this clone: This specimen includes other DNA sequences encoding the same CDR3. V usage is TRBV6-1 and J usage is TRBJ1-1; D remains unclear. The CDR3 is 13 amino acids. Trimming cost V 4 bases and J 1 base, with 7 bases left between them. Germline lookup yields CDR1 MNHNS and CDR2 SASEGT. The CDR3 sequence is CASSAVGNTEAFF. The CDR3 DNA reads TGTGCCAGCAGTGCGGTCGGGAACACTGAAGCTTTCTTT.

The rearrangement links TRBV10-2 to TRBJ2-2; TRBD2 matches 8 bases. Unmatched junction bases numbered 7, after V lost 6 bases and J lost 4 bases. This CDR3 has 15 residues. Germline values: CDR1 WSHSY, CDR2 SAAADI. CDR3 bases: TGCGCCAGCAGCTTTAGCGGGACCTTCACCGGGGAGCTGTTTTTT. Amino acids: CASSFSGTFTGELFF.

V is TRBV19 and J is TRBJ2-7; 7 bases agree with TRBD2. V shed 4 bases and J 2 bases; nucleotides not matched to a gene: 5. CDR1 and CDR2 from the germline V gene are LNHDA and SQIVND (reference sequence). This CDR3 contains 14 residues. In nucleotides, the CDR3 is TGTGCCAGTAGTAGAGCGGGATCCACCTACGAGCAGTACTTC. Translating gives CASSRAGSTYEQYF.

CDR3 DNA sequence: TGCGCCAGCAGCTTAGATTTTAGCGGGAGGGCCGGGGATGAGCAGTTCTTC. Protein sequence: CASSLDFSGRAGDEQFF. J is TRBJ2-1 and V is TRBV5-1, with 11 bases lining up with TRBD2. The trim removed 2 bases at V and 8 bases at J, leaving 12 bases unmatched. The CDR3 is 17 amino acids. Germline V gene lookup returns CDR1 SGHRS and CDR2 YFSETQ.

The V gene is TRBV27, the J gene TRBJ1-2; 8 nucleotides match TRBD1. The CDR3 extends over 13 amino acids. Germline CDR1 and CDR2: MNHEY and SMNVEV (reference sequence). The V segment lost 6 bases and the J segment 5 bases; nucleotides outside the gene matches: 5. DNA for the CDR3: TGTGCCAGCAGCGAAGACAGGGGTTATGGCTACACCTTC. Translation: CASSEDRGYGYTF.

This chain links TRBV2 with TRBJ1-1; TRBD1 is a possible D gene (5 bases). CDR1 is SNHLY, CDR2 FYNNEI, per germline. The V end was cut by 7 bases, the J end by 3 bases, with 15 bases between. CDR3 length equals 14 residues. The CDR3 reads CASTPQRGDTEAFF. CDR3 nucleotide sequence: TGTGCCAGCACCCCACAGAGGGGAGACACTGAAGCTTTCTTT.

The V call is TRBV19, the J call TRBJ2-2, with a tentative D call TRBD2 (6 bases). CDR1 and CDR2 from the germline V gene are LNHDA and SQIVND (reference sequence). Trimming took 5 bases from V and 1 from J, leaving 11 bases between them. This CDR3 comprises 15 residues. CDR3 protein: CASSPLGGNTGELFF. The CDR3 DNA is TGTGCCAGTAGTCCCCTCGGGGGGAACACCGGGGAGCTGTTTTTT.

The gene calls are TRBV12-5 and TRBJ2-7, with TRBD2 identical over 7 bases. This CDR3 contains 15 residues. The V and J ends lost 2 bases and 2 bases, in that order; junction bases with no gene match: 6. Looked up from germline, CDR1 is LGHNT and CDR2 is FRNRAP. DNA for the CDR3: TGTGCTAGTGGTTTGCTCCGGGAGGTGGCCTACGAGCAGTACTTC. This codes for CASGLLREVAYEQYF.

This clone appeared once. CDR3 residues: CASRNQGPNEQYF. CDR3 sequence (DNA): TGTGCTAGCCGGAATCAAGGACCAAACGAGCAGTACTTC. The J gene is TRBJ2-7, the V gene TRBV7-7; D gene unclear. The CDR3 is 13 residues long. From germline, CDR1 is SSHAT and CDR2 FNYEAQ (reference sequence).

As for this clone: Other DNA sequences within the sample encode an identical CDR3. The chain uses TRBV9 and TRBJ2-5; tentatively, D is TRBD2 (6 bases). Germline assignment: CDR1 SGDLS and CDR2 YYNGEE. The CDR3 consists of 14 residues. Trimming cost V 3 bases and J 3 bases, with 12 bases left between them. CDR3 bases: TGTGCCAGCAGCGCCGCCGGGGGTAAAGAGACCCAGTACTTC. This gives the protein CASSAAGGKETQYF. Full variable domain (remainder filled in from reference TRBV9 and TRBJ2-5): DSGVTQTPKHLITATGQRVTLRCSPRSGDLSVYWYQQSLDQGLQFLIQYYNGEERAKGNILERFSAQQFPDLHSELNLSSLELGDSALYFCASSAAGGKETQYFGPGTRLLVL.

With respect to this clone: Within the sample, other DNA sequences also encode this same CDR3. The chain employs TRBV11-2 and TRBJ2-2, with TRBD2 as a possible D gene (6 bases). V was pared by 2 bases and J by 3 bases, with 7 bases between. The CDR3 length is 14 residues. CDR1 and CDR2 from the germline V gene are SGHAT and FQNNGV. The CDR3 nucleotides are TGTGCCAGCAGCTTAACGGGGGACACCGGGGAGCTGTTTTTT. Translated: CASSLTGDTGELFF.

In DNA form, the CDR3 reads TGTGCCAGCACTATGGGCATTCTTGACTATGGCTACACCTTC. It encodes CASTMGILDYGYTF. The chain links TRBV9 to TRBJ1-2, with D unclear. Germline CDR1 is SGDLS and CDR2 is YYNGEE. CDR3 size: 14 residues. V lost 6 bases to trimming and J lost 3 bases, with 15 bases between them.

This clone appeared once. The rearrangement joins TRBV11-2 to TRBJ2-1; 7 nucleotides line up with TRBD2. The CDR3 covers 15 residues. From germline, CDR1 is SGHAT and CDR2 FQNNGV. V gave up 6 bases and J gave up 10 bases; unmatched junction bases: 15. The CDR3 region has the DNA TGTGCCAGCAGTGCCCTCGCGGGGGAATATAGGGAGCAGTTCTTC. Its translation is CASSALAGEYREQFF.